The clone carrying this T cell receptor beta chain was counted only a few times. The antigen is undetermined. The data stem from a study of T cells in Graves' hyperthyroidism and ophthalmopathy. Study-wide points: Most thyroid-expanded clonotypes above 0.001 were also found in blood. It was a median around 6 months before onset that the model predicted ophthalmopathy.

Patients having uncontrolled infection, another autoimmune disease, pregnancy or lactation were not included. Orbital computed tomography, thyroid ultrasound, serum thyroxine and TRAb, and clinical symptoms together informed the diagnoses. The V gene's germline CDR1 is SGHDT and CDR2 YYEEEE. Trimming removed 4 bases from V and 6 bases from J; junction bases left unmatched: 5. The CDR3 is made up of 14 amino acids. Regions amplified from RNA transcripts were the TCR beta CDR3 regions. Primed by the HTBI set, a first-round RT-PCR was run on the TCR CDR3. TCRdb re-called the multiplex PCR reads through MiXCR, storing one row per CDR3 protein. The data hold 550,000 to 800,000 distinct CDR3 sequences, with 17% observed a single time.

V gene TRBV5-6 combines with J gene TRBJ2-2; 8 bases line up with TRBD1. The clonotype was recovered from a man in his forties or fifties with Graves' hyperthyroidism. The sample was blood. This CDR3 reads CASSPTGDPGELFF. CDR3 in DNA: TGTGCCAGCAGCCCGACAGGGGACCCCGGGGAGCTGTTTTTT.